Presented here are 18 T cell receptor beta chains from one specimen sequenced in a study of radiotherapy plus CTLA-4 blockade in lung cancer. Assay: immunoSEQ multiplex PCR; the TCRdb copy retains only in-frame clones and omits some. Of tens of thousands of clones in the sample, 78% were seen once. The sequences come from peripheral blood, collected from a patient treated with radiotherapy plus ipilimumab. The receptors here all came from a human donor with non-small cell lung cancer who had a complete response to radiotherapy plus ipilimumab.

This CDR3 reads CASHNGGSRQPQHF. CDR3 coding DNA: TGTGCCAGCCATAACGGAGGGTCTCGTCAGCCCCAGCATTTT. V gene TRBV5-8 combines with J gene TRBJ1-5, with no clear D. The V and J ends lost 7 bases and 6 bases respectively, with 17 bases between them. The germline CDR1 and CDR2 sequences are SGHTS and YDEGEE. This CDR3 region has 14 residues.

This clone occurred once. This chain links TRBV5-4 with TRBJ1-1; tentative D call: TRBD1 (5 bases). Looked up from germline, CDR1 is SGHNT and CDR2 is YYREEE (reference sequence). The CDR3 extends over 15 amino acids. V lost 0 bases to trimming and J lost 3 bases, with 12 bases between them. The CDR3 loop is CASSLGWQGDTEAFF. CDR3 DNA: TGTGCCAGCAGCTTGGGGTGGCAGGGAGACACTGAAGCTTTCTTT.

The chain carries TRBV6-1 and TRBJ2-7; 8 nucleotides line up with TRBD1. Germline loops: CDR1 MNHNS, CDR2 SASEGT. This CDR3 has 19 residues. The V and J ends lost 4 bases and 3 bases, in that order; junction bases with no gene match: 20. DNA of the CDR3: TGTGCCAGCAGTGGCCTCCGGGGACAGGCAGCCGGGAGAGTCTACGAGCAGTACTTC. It translates to CASSGLRGQAAGRVYEQYF.

This clone was picked up a small number of times. V is TRBV7-8 and J is TRBJ2-7, with D perhaps TRBD1 (6 bases). The CDR3 totals 15 residues. Trimming took off 1 base at V and 3 bases at J, with 13 bases between the two ends. Germline V lookup: CDR1 SGHVS, CDR2 FQNEAQ. In DNA form, the CDR3 reads TGTGCCAGCAGCTTAGACGGGACACCTTTCTACGAGCAGTACGTC. Amino acids: CASSLDGTPFYEQYV.

This clone was seen just once. The junction departs from the called germline gene at one end, perhaps through a read error. The chain is built from TRBV5-6 and TRBJ2-2; D is uncertain. Germline CDR1 and CDR2: SGHDT and YYEEEE. CDR3 size: 15 residues. CDR3 DNA sequence: TGTGCCAGCAGCATTTGGGCGGCGAAAACCGGGGAGCTGTTTTTT. Translating gives CASSIWAAKTGELFF.

J is TRBJ2-1 and V is TRBV19, with 9 bases identical to TRBD1. The CDR3 length is 16 residues. Germline V CDR1 and CDR2: LNHDA, SQIVND (reference sequence). Germline trimming cut 3 bases from V and 6 bases from J; bases unmatched to any gene: 9. Here the CDR3 reads CASSMYPGQGVNEQFF. The CDR3 region has the DNA TGTGCCAGTAGTATGTATCCGGGACAGGGCGTCAATGAGCAGTTCTTC. Supplemented by reference TRBV19 and TRBJ2-1, the full variable domain reads DGGITQSPKYLFRKEGQNVTLSCEQNLNHDAMYWYRQDPGQGLRLIYYSQIVNDFQKGDIAEGYSVSREKKESFPLTVTSAQKNPTAFYLCASSMYPGQGVNEQFFGPGTRLTVL.

This chain connects TRBV28 to TRBJ1-5, with TRBD1 matching 8 bases. V lost 8 bases, J lost 3 bases, and 9 bases stayed unmatched. Germline CDR1 MDHEN, CDR2 SYDVKM. CDR3 length: 15 amino acids. CDR3 sequence: CASGGQVGNNQPQHF. CDR3 DNA: TGTGCCAGCGGGGGACAGGTGGGGAACAATCAGCCCCAGCATTTT.

CDR3 sequence: CASSLETTSNGYTF. The DNA of the CDR3 is TGTGCCAGCAGCTTAGAAACCACCTCGAATGGCTACACCTTC. V usage is TRBV7-9 and J usage is TRBJ1-2; D unresolved. The CDR3 is 14 amino acids. CDR1 SEHNR and CDR2 FQNEAQ come from the germline V gene (reference sequence). The V and J ends lost 1 base and 6 bases respectively, with 12 bases between them.

This chain connects TRBV14 to TRBJ2-5; D not certain. V dropped 4 bases and J dropped 5 bases, with 17 bases sitting between them. The CDR3 sequence is 15 residues long. The germline gives CDR1 SGHDN, CDR2 FVKESK. CDR3 sequence reads: CASSRAGPKGETQYF. CDR3 DNA: TGTGCCAGCAGCCGGGCTGGACCAAAAGGGGAGACCCAGTACTTC.

This chain joins TRBV2 and TRBJ1-6; D remains ambiguous. The germline V gene has CDR1 SNHLY and CDR2 FYNNEI. The CDR3 is made up of 17 amino acids. V shed 5 bases and J shed 6 bases, with 20 bases lying between them. The CDR3 spells CASSSLLMEASNSPLHF. The CDR3 DNA reads TGTGCCAGCAGTTCTCTCCTCATGGAAGCTTCTAATTCACCCCTCCACTTT.

This chain uses TRBV4-3 with TRBJ2-7; D remains unclear. The CDR3 extends over 16 amino acids. Looked up from germline, CDR1 is LGHNA and CDR2 is YSLEER. V was trimmed by 0 bases and J by 3 bases, leaving 15 bases between them. The CDR3 loop is CASSQDPSRQNYEQYV. The CDR3, as DNA: TGCGCCAGCAGCCAAGATCCGTCCCGACAAAACTACGAGCAGTACGTC.

The chain joins TRBV4-3 to TRBJ1-1, with a tentative D call TRBD1 (5 bases). Germline values: CDR1 LGHNA, CDR2 YSLEER. The V end lost 4 bases, the J end lost 0 bases, and 12 bases lay between the germline ends. The CDR3 runs to 15 residues. The CDR3 coding sequence is TGCGCCAGCAGCCCCGGCGGGGGAATGAACACTGAAGCTTTCTTT. Translating it yields CASSPGGGMNTEAFF.

This CDR3 reads CASSMDTTAYEQYF. Written as DNA, the CDR3 is TGTGCCAGTAGTATGGATACCACAGCCTACGAGCAGTACTTC. The chain combines TRBV19 with TRBJ2-7; no firm D call. The germline V gene has CDR1 LNHDA and CDR2 SQIVND (reference sequence). Trimming pared 3 bases from V and 2 bases from J, leaving 11 bases between. The CDR3 consists of 14 residues.

In nucleotides, the CDR3 is TGCAGCGTTGCTACTAGGGACAGGGTAATCTACAATGAGCAGTTCTTC. Its protein product is CSVATRDRVIYNEQFF. The chain employs TRBV29-1 and TRBJ2-1, with 9 positions matching TRBD1. The CDR3 covers 16 residues. The germline V gene has CDR1 SQVTM and CDR2 ANQGSEA. With 4 bases clipped from V and 3 bases from J, the junction kept 10 bases outside the gene matches.

This chain links TRBV30 with TRBJ1-5; D ambiguous. In germline, CDR1 is GTSNPN, CDR2 SVGIG (reference sequence). V was shortened by 2 bases and J by 3 bases, with 8 bases between the two germline ends. The CDR3 is 13 residues long. CDR3 in amino acids: CAWSLTPNQPQHF. The CDR3, as DNA: TGTGCCTGGAGTTTGACACCCAATCAGCCCCAGCATTTT.

The rearrangement joins TRBV7-2 to TRBJ2-7; D uncertain. Germline V gene data show CDR1 as SGHTA and CDR2 as FQGNSA. The CDR3 is made up of 14 amino acids. V shed 5 bases and J shed 1 base, with 12 bases lying between them. As DNA, the CDR3 is TGTGCCAGCAGCCCCTCCCCGTTATCCTACGAGCAGTACTTC. This sequence encodes CASSPSPLSYEQYF.

This chain joins TRBV7-2 and TRBJ2-1; the match to TRBD2 covers 9 bases. The CDR3 is 14 residues long. V lost 9 bases and J lost 7; bases outside the gene matches: 10. The V gene's germline CDR1 is SGHTA and CDR2 FQGNSA. Here the CDR3 reads CASKGGGARNEQFF. CDR3 bases: TGTGCCAGTAAGGGCGGGGGGGCTCGGAATGAGCAGTTCTTC.

A note on this clone: Other DNA sequences in the sample encode the same CDR3. The chain carries TRBV2 and TRBJ2-5; no reliable D call. The CDR3 covers 11 residues. Germline V gene lookup returns CDR1 SNHLY and CDR2 FYNNEI. Between the trimmed V and J ends, which lost 7 bases and 7 bases, there was a span of 10 bases. The CDR3 DNA sequence: TGTGCCAGCAAAGTGGCAGGGACCCAGTACTTC. Protein sequence: CASKVAGTQYF.